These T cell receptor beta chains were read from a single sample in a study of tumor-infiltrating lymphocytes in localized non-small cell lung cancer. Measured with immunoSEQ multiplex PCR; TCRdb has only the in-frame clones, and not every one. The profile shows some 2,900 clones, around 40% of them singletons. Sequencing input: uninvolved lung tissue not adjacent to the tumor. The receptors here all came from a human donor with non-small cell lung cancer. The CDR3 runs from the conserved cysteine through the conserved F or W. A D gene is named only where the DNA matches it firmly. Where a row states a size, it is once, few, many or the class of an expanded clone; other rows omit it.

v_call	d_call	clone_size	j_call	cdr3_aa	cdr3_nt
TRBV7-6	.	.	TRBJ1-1	CASSLLTQNTEAFF	TGTGCCAGCAGCTTACTTACCCAAAACACTGAAGCTTTCTTT
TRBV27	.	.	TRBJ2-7	CASSLRAGLAYEQYF	TGTGCCAGCAGTTTAAGGGCGGGTTTGGCCTACGAGCAGTACTTC
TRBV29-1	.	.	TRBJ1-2	CSVEGLYGYTF	TGCAGCGTTGAAGGACTCTATGGCTACACCTTC
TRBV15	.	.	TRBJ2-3	CATSRSRGDGTTDTQYF	TGTGCCACCAGCAGATCCCGAGGGGACGGGACCACAGATACGCAGTATTTT
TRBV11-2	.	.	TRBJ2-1	CASSLVRTEQFF	TGTGCCAGCAGCTTAGTTCGTACCGAGCAGTTCTTC
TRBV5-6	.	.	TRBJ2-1	CASSRGLGWLGNEQFF	TGTGCCAGCAGCCGGGGGCTGGGTTGGTTGGGCAATGAGCAGTTCTTC
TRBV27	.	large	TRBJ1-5	CASSLGPGYSNQPQHF	TGTGCCAGCAGTTTAGGACCGGGTTATAGCAATCAGCCCCAGCATTTT
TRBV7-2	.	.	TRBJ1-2	CASSPASGGGYTF	TGTGCCAGCAGCCCAGCTTCAGGAGGAGGCTACACCTTC
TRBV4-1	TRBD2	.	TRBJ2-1	CASSPLPGLQADEQFF	TGCGCCAGCAGCCCTTTACCGGGACTACAGGCCGATGAGCAGTTCTTC
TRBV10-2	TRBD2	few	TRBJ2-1	CASSEGLERDEQFF	TGCGCCAGCAGTGAGGGACTAGAGCGGGATGAGCAGTTCTTC
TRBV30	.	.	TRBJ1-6	CAWSIGENSYNSPLHF	TGTGCCTGGAGTATAGGGGAAAACTCCTATAATTCACCCCTCCACTTT
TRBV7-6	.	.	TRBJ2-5	CASSSQTESRGTQYF	TGTGCCAGCAGCTCACAAACGGAGTCGCGGGGGACCCAGTACTTC
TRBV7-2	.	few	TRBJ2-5	CASSGIGVTQYF	TGTGCCAGCAGCGGGATTGGTGTGACCCAGTACTTC
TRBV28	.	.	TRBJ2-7	CASTSLGVGSYEQYF	TGTGCCAGCACCTCCCTGGGGGTAGGGTCCTACGAGCAGTACTTC
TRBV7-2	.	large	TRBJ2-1	CASSFSGVEQFF	TGTGCCAGCAGCTTCTCAGGGGTTGAGCAGTTCTTC
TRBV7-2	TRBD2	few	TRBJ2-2	CASRAGGGLNTGELFF	TGTGCCAGCAGAGCGGGGGGGGGACTGAACACCGGGGAGCTGTTTTTT
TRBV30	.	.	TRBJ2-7	CAWSLGYEQYF	TGTGCCTGGTCTCTAGGCTACGAGCAGTACTTC
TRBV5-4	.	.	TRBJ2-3	CASSLEGLITDTQYF	TGTGCCAGCAGCTTGGAGGGACTTATCACAGATACGCAGTATTTT
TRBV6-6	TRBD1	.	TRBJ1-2	CASSPTGDYGYTF	TGTGCCAGCAGCCCCACAGGGGACTATGGCTACACCTTC
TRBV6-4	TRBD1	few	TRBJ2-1	CASSDFGTGYNEQFF	TGTGCCAGCAGTGACTTCGGGACAGGGTACAATGAGCAGTTCTTC
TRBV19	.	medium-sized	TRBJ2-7	CASSIGASSLYEQYF	TGTGCCAGTAGTATTGGGGCTAGTTCACTCTACGAGCAGTACTTC
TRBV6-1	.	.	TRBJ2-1	CASRNLQTVPNEQFF	TGTGCCAGCAGGAACCTACAGACAGTCCCCAATGAGCAGTTCTTC
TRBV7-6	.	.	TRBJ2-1	CASSFSGVEQFF	TGTGCCAGCAGCTTCTCAGGGGTTGAGCAGTTCTTC